A selection of T cell receptor beta chains follows, all from one sample in a study of shared clonotypes between healthy human individuals. TCRdb's table, derived via immunoSEQ multiplex PCR, lists solely in-frame clones and lacks some. The sample holds about 650,000 clones, around 95% seen once. Input material: naive CD8+ T cells sorted from blood. The source of these receptors is a woman aged 25 to 45 in good health. Both conserved end residues are trimmed from each CDR3. D genes are given only for firm matches.

cdr3_aa: AWTPTGGFNEQY
cdr3_length: 12
d_call: TRBD1
v_call: TRBV30
j_call: TRBJ2-7

cdr3_aa: AISEPTGGPEDTQY
cdr3_length: 14
d_call: .
v_call: TRBV10-3
j_call: TRBJ2-3

cdr3_aa: ASSLGQGSLAADTQY
cdr3_length: 15
d_call: TRBD1
v_call: TRBV27
j_call: TRBJ2-3

cdr3_aa: ASSLQGQGATNEKLF
cdr3_length: 15
d_call: TRBD1
v_call: TRBV27
j_call: TRBJ1-4

cdr3_aa: ASSKQGSYRKNIQY
cdr3_length: 14
d_call: TRBD1
v_call: TRBV27
j_call: TRBJ2-4

cdr3_aa: ASSVASRTPGNEQF
cdr3_length: 14
d_call: .
v_call: TRBV9
j_call: TRBJ2-1

cdr3_aa: ASSPGTQPTGELF
cdr3_length: 13
d_call: .
v_call: TRBV27
j_call: TRBJ2-2

cdr3_aa: ASSLLGADDSYNEQF
cdr3_length: 15
d_call: .
v_call: TRBV27
j_call: TRBJ2-1

cdr3_aa: AISESRTGVGGDEQF
cdr3_length: 15
d_call: TRBD1
v_call: TRBV10-3
j_call: TRBJ2-1

cdr3_aa: ASSLEGLKAKNIQY
cdr3_length: 14
d_call: .
v_call: TRBV11-2
j_call: TRBJ2-4

cdr3_aa: ASSLRPGQGVGNTIY
cdr3_length: 15
d_call: TRBD1
v_call: TRBV5-6
j_call: TRBJ1-3

cdr3_aa: ASSLEGQGYEQY
cdr3_length: 12
d_call: TRBD1
v_call: TRBV7-6
j_call: TRBJ2-7

cdr3_aa: ASSLGQGGNEQF
cdr3_length: 12
d_call: TRBD2
v_call: TRBV5-4
j_call: TRBJ2-1

cdr3_aa: ATSGSRTPYGYT
cdr3_length: 12
d_call: .
v_call: TRBV15
j_call: TRBJ1-2

cdr3_aa: ASGTGPANTEAF
cdr3_length: 12
d_call: TRBD1
v_call: TRBV9
j_call: TRBJ1-1

cdr3_aa: ASSPTGSTDTQY
cdr3_length: 12
d_call: .
v_call: TRBV7-7
j_call: TRBJ2-3

cdr3_aa: ASSVGGTSVYEQY
cdr3_length: 13
d_call: TRBD2
v_call: TRBV9
j_call: TRBJ2-7

cdr3_aa: AWSVVAGGIYTGELF
cdr3_length: 15
d_call: TRBD2
v_call: TRBV30
j_call: TRBJ2-2

cdr3_aa: ASSPEFSSYNEQF
cdr3_length: 13
d_call: .
v_call: TRBV6-4
j_call: TRBJ2-1

cdr3_aa: ANSQISSAVDEQF
cdr3_length: 13
d_call: .
v_call: TRBV4-1
j_call: TRBJ2-1

cdr3_aa: ASSLAIRTGHTEAF
cdr3_length: 14
d_call: TRBD1
v_call: TRBV5-8
j_call: TRBJ1-1

cdr3_aa: ASSLSLSGLNEQF
cdr3_length: 13
d_call: .
v_call: TRBV27
j_call: TRBJ2-1

cdr3_aa: ASSISDSHYEQY
cdr3_length: 12
d_call: .
v_call: TRBV19
j_call: TRBJ2-7

cdr3_aa: ASSLGSYEQY
cdr3_length: 10
d_call: .
v_call: TRBV28
j_call: TRBJ2-7

cdr3_aa: ARNAGNEQF
cdr3_length: 9
d_call: .
v_call: TRBV2
j_call: TRBJ2-1

cdr3_aa: ASSIRGDNEQF
cdr3_length: 11
d_call: .
v_call: TRBV19
j_call: TRBJ2-1

cdr3_aa: ASSPLAGYHYEQY
cdr3_length: 13
d_call: TRBD2
v_call: TRBV14
j_call: TRBJ2-7

cdr3_aa: ASSLANLAGDYGYT
cdr3_length: 14
d_call: .
v_call: TRBV5-1
j_call: TRBJ1-2

cdr3_aa: ASCDLFRELPYNEQF
cdr3_length: 15
d_call: .
v_call: TRBV5-1
j_call: TRBJ2-1

cdr3_aa: ASTGLALLEQY
cdr3_length: 11
d_call: TRBD2
v_call: TRBV28
j_call: TRBJ2-7

cdr3_aa: ASSFTGTGELF
cdr3_length: 11
d_call: .
v_call: TRBV5-1
j_call: TRBJ2-2

cdr3_aa: ASSLRDAANTGELF
cdr3_length: 14
d_call: .
v_call: TRBV11-2
j_call: TRBJ2-2

cdr3_aa: ASSLTPHNEQF
cdr3_length: 11
d_call: .
v_call: TRBV4-1
j_call: TRBJ2-1

cdr3_aa: ASSLYRDRPTYGYT
cdr3_length: 14
d_call: TRBD1
v_call: TRBV5-1
j_call: TRBJ1-2

cdr3_aa: ASSLGLAGVGELF
cdr3_length: 13
d_call: TRBD2
v_call: TRBV28
j_call: TRBJ2-2

cdr3_aa: ASSQGGGQPQH
cdr3_length: 11
d_call: .
v_call: TRBV4-1
j_call: TRBJ1-5

cdr3_aa: ASSLESGWGNQPQH
cdr3_length: 14
d_call: .
v_call: TRBV7-8
j_call: TRBJ1-5

cdr3_aa: ASSSGTSGRRDEQF
cdr3_length: 14
d_call: TRBD2
v_call: TRBV27
j_call: TRBJ2-1

cdr3_aa: ASSLAGRTSYEQY
cdr3_length: 13
d_call: .
v_call: TRBV7-9
j_call: TRBJ2-7

cdr3_aa: ASSPSLAYNEQF
cdr3_length: 12
d_call: .
v_call: TRBV9
j_call: TRBJ2-1